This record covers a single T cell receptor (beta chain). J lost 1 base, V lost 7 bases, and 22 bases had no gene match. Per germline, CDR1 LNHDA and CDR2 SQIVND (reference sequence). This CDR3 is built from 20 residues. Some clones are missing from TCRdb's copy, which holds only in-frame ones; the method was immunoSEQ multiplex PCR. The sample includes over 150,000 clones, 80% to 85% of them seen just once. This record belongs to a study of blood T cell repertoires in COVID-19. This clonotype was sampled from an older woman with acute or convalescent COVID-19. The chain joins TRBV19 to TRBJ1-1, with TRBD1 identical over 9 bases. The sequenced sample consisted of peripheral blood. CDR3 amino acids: CASTTGGIYTQERRNTEAFF. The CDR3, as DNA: TGTGCCAGTACCACAGGGGGCATCTATACACAGGAACGGAGGAACACTGAAGCTTTCTTT.